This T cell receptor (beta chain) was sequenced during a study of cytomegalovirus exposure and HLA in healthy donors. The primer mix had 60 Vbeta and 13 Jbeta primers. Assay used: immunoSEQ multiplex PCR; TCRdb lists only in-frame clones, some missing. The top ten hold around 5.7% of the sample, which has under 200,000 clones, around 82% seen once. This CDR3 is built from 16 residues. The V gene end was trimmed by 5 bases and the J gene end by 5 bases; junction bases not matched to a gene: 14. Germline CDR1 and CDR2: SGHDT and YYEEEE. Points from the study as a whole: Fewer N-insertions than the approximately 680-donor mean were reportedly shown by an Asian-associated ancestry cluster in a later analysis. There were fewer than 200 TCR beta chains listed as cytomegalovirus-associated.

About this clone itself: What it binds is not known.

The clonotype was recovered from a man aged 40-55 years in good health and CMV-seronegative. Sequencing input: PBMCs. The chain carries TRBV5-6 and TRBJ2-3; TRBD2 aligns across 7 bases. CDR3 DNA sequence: TGTGCCAGCAGAGGCTGGGGAGGGATTAATGGAGATACGCAGTATTTT. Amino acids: CASRGWGGINGDTQYF.